The TCR beta chain described here comes from a study of shared clonotypes between healthy human individuals. Every subset had its genomic DNA shared out evenly among several immunoSEQ plates. Libraries were prepared by immunoSEQ multiplex PCR; TCRdb keeps only in-frame clonotypes and omits some of them. The sample yields roughly 2.2 million clones, just under 95% seen once. A split of CD4+ cells into CD45RA+ naive and CD45RA-negative memory subsets was performed. The CDR3 length is 12 residues. The germline V gene has CDR1 SNHLY and CDR2 FYNNEI. V was clipped by 1 base and J by 4 bases, with 4 bases between them.

The sequence was obtained from a man younger than 35 in good health. Some clones in this sample may be carry-over from other donors' samples. The sequenced sample was naive CD4+ T cells from PBMCs. Subset of the sample: CD45RA+ positively selected. The chain joins TRBV2 to TRBJ1-2; D call uncertain. In DNA, the CDR3 is TGTGCCAGCAGTGAAGGGACCTATGGCTACACCTTC. Translating gives CASSEGTYGYTF. Based on the CDR3 plus reference TRBV2 and TRBJ1-2, the full variable domain is EPEVTQTPSHQVTQMGQEVILRCVPISNHLYFYWYRQILGQKVEFLVSFYNNEISEKSEIFDDQFSVERPDGSNFTLKIRSTKLEDSAMYFCASSEGTYGYTFGSGTRLTVV.